A selection of T cell receptor beta chains follows, all from one sample in a study of T cell changes during pregnancy in multiple sclerosis. Repertoires were generated with immunoSEQ multiplex PCR, while TCRdb's copy carries only in-frame clones and drops some. The sample carries about 100,000 clones, 85% to 95% recorded once. Here the sequenced sample was peripheral blood, taken in the third trimester of pregnancy. All receptors derive from a female donor in good health, enrolled as a control in a pregnancy study. CDR3s include the opening cysteine and the closing phenylalanine or tryptophan. The order of the fields is CDR3 DNA, CDR3 protein, clone size, D gene, V gene, J gene. The D gene is left open where the match is weak. Some rows have no size entry. The others give once, few or many, or a class for an expanded clone.

CDR3nt: TGTGCCAGTAGCCGGACAGGGGGAGGTTCACCCCTCCACTTT
CDR3aa: CASSRTGGGSPLHF
abundance: few
d_gene: TRBD1
v_gene: TRBV19
j_gene: TRBJ1-6

CDR3nt: TGCAGTGCCAACAGGGGAAGTGAGCAGTTCTTC
CDR3aa: CSANRGSEQFF
abundance: .
d_gene: TRBD1
v_gene: TRBV20-1
j_gene: TRBJ2-1

CDR3nt: TGTGCCAGCAGTTACTCGCTCAGGGAATACGAGCAGTACTTC
CDR3aa: CASSYSLREYEQYF
abundance: once
d_gene: .
v_gene: TRBV6-6
j_gene: TRBJ2-7

CDR3nt: TGTGCCAGCAGCCCCCGAGGAGGGACAGGTGCAACTAATGAAAAACTGTTTTTT
CDR3aa: CASSPRGGTGATNEKLFF
abundance: .
d_gene: TRBD1
v_gene: TRBV25-1
j_gene: TRBJ1-4

CDR3nt: TGTGCCAGCAGCAGAACCGGGACAGGGGTTTATTACGAGCAGTACTTC
CDR3aa: CASSRTGTGVYYEQYF
abundance: .
d_gene: TRBD1
v_gene: TRBV4-2
j_gene: TRBJ2-7

CDR3nt: TGTGCCAGCAGTGAGGGACTAGCGGGGATAATCACAGATACGCAGTATTTT
CDR3aa: CASSEGLAGIITDTQYF
abundance: .
d_gene: TRBD2
v_gene: TRBV27
j_gene: TRBJ2-3

CDR3nt: TGTGCCTGGAGTGTATTTCAGGGGAATAAGGACACTGAAGCTTTCTTT
CDR3aa: CAWSVFQGNKDTEAFF
abundance: .
d_gene: .
v_gene: TRBV30
j_gene: TRBJ1-1

CDR3nt: TGTGCCAGCAGCGTCCGGGACACGGCATACAATGAGCAGTTCTTC
CDR3aa: CASSVRDTAYNEQFF
abundance: .
d_gene: .
v_gene: TRBV9
j_gene: TRBJ2-1

CDR3nt: TGTGCCAGCAGACTGGGCCAGCTGCTTTCCCTCCACTTT
CDR3aa: CASRLGQLLSLHF
abundance: few
d_gene: .
v_gene: TRBV6-1
j_gene: TRBJ1-6

CDR3nt: TGCAGCGTTGGGACAGCCCGGGGAGGGGATGGCTACACCTTC
CDR3aa: CSVGTARGGDGYTF
abundance: .
d_gene: .
v_gene: TRBV29-1
j_gene: TRBJ1-2

CDR3nt: TGCAGCGTTAATCTGGGACTAGCAGGGGCCTACGAGCAGTACTTC
CDR3aa: CSVNLGLAGAYEQYF
abundance: .
d_gene: TRBD2
v_gene: TRBV29-1
j_gene: TRBJ2-7

CDR3nt: TGTGCCAGCAGCGGAGGAAACACTGAAGCTTTCTTT
CDR3aa: CASSGGNTEAFF
abundance: .
d_gene: .
v_gene: TRBV9
j_gene: TRBJ1-1

CDR3nt: TGTGCCAGTAGTCCCGATAACAGGGGGCTGATCGAGCAGTACTTC
CDR3aa: CASSPDNRGLIEQYF
abundance: .
d_gene: TRBD1
v_gene: TRBV19
j_gene: TRBJ2-7

CDR3nt: TGTGCCAGCAGCATTATGGCAGGGAATGGGGCTGAAGCTTTCTTT
CDR3aa: CASSIMAGNGAEAFF
abundance: .
d_gene: .
v_gene: TRBV7-6
j_gene: TRBJ1-1

CDR3nt: TGTGCCAGCAGTCTACTGACAGGGGCCGACTATGGCTACACCTTC
CDR3aa: CASSLLTGADYGYTF
abundance: .
d_gene: TRBD1
v_gene: TRBV27
j_gene: TRBJ1-2

CDR3nt: TGTGCCAGCAGCTTATCAGGTCAGGAGGGAGGCTACACCTTC
CDR3aa: CASSLSGQEGGYTF
abundance: .
d_gene: .
v_gene: TRBV11-3
j_gene: TRBJ1-2

CDR3nt: TGTGCCAGCAGCCTGAGAGGACAGGGAAAGGGCTATGGCTACACCTTC
CDR3aa: CASSLRGQGKGYGYTF
abundance: .
d_gene: TRBD1
v_gene: TRBV4-2
j_gene: TRBJ1-2

CDR3nt: TGTGCCAGCAGTTTATCGGGGGCCGACTACGAGCAGTACTTC
CDR3aa: CASSLSGADYEQYF
abundance: .
d_gene: .
v_gene: TRBV27
j_gene: TRBJ2-7

CDR3nt: TGTGCCTGGAACATGGTTCATCTTGAGACCCAGTACTTC
CDR3aa: CAWNMVHLETQYF
abundance: .
d_gene: .
v_gene: TRBV30
j_gene: TRBJ2-5

CDR3nt: TGCGCCAGCAGCCGAAGACACGAAAAAGGTGGCTACACCTTC
CDR3aa: CASSRRHEKGGYTF
abundance: once
d_gene: .
v_gene: TRBV4-3
j_gene: TRBJ1-2

CDR3nt: TGTGCCAGCAGCCAAAGTAGGGGCTCTGGAAACACCATATATTTT
CDR3aa: CASSQSRGSGNTIYF
abundance: .
d_gene: .
v_gene: TRBV7-2
j_gene: TRBJ1-3

CDR3nt: TGTGCCAGCTCACCCCGCGTGGAACTAGATTTCTACGAGCAGTACTTC
CDR3aa: CASSPRVELDFYEQYF
abundance: .
d_gene: .
v_gene: TRBV18
j_gene: TRBJ2-7

CDR3nt: TGTGCCTGGAGTGTAGTTATACAGGGGGCAGAAGGCTACACCTTC
CDR3aa: CAWSVVIQGAEGYTF
abundance: .
d_gene: TRBD1
v_gene: TRBV30
j_gene: TRBJ1-2

CDR3nt: TGTGCCAGCAGTGAAACTACCTCCTTCAGGGGATCCTACGAGCAGTACTTC
CDR3aa: CASSETTSFRGSYEQYF
abundance: .
d_gene: .
v_gene: TRBV6-1
j_gene: TRBJ2-7